The 13 T cell receptor beta chains reported below all come from one sample, sequenced in a study of CD8 T cells in ankylosing spondylitis. Study-wide points: A TCR beta motif of fewer than ten highly homologous variants appeared characteristic of ankylosing spondylitis blood.

For these receptors, no antigen is known. From the 5' RACE reads, TCRdb called clonotypes with MiXCR, one entry per CDR3 protein. The sample consists of fewer than 750,000 distinct CDR3 sequences, around 17% of them appearing once. Sequencing was done on a sample of blood, either unsorted or a sorted T cell fraction (not recorded which). These receptors came from a male donor with ankylosing spondylitis.

The chain combines TRBV6-2 or TRBV6-3 with TRBJ2-1, with D perhaps matching TRBD1 or TRBD2 (5 bases each). This CDR3 comprises 17 residues. Trimming cost V 0 bases and J 9 bases, with 21 bases left between them. Germline CDR1 reads MNHEY; CDR2 reads SVGEGT. The CDR3 region is CASSYSKAPGPLAEQFF. CDR3 nucleotides: TGTGCCAGCAGTTACTCGAAAGCACCGGGACCGTTGGCTGAGCAGTTCTTC.

This clonotype was seen many times. The chain is built from TRBV5-1 and TRBJ2-6, with unresolved D. The germline V gene has CDR1 SGHRS and CDR2 YFSETQ. There are 15 residues in the CDR3. Trimming shortened V by 3 bases and J by 2 bases, and 9 bases separated the two germline ends. CDR3 DNA sequence: TGCGCCAGCAGCTCCCGGGCGGCTGGGGCCAACGTCCTGACTTTC. Its translation: CASSSRAAGANVLTF.

Concerning this clonotype itself: A junction end diverges from the germline sequence, so it may reflect a read error. As DNA, the CDR3 is TGTGCCAGCAGCCCGCCGGGACTTAACACCGGGGTGCTGTTTTTT. Its translation: CASSPPGLNTGVLFF. This chain joins TRBV7-8 and TRBJ2-2, with D perhaps TRBD2 (6 bases). Looked up from germline, CDR1 is SGHVS and CDR2 is FQNEAQ. The CDR3 totals 15 residues.

This clonotype was found a few times. The chain combines TRBV7-2 with TRBJ1-3; D is perhaps TRBD1 (6 bases). The germline V and J ends were trimmed by 3 bases and 2 bases, with 14 bases remaining between them. The CDR3 contains 16 residues. Germline-derived CDR1 and CDR2 are SGHTA and FQGNSA. CDR3: CASSLRTTGTGNTIYF. The CDR3, as DNA: TGTGCCAGCAGCTTGAGGACAACAGGGACTGGAAACACCATATATTTT. Using reference TRBV7-2 and TRBJ1-3 for the parts outside the CDR3, the full variable domain is GAGVSQSPSNKVTEKGKDVELRCDPISGHTALYWYRQSLGQGLEFLIYFQGNSAPDKSGLPSDRFSAERTGGSVSTLTIQRTQQEDSAVYLCASSLRTTGTGNTIYFGEGSWLTVV.

CDR3: CASWDVVNEQFF. The CDR3 coding sequence is TGTGCCAGTTGGGACGTGGTTAATGAGCAGTTCTTC. This chain uses TRBV12-3 or TRBV12-4 with TRBJ2-1, with D possibly being TRBD1 or TRBD2 (5 bases each). The germline V and J ends were trimmed by 9 bases and 7 bases, with 13 bases remaining between them. The CDR3 runs 12 residues.

This clonotype was observed a single time. The CDR3 spells CASRLRIGGSYEQYF. The CDR3 DNA follows: TGCGCCAGCAGGCTGCGAATCGGGGGGTCCTACGAGCAGTACTTC. The rearrangement links TRBV4-1 to TRBJ2-7; 7 bases agree with TRBD2. Germline V lookup: CDR1 MGHRA, CDR2 YSYEKL. The CDR3 runs 15 residues. J gave up 1 base and V 6 bases, and 9 bases lay outside the gene matches.

The CDR3 region has the DNA TGTGCCAGCAGTTCCCAACCCGTAGGGGCTTCACCCCTCCACTTT. Protein sequence: CASSSQPVGASPLHF. The chain is built from TRBV12-3 or TRBV12-4 and TRBJ1-6, with a weak D call TRBD1 (5 bases). The CDR3 sequence is 15 residues long. Trimming stripped 4 bases from V and 9 bases from J, with 16 bases between.

CDR3 in amino acids: CASRQTGHSNQPQHF. DNA for the CDR3: TGTGCCAGCAGGCAGACAGGCCATAGCAATCAGCCCCAGCATTTT. The rearrangement joins TRBV6-1 to TRBJ1-5; maybe TRBD1 (6 bases). In germline, CDR1 is MNHNS, CDR2 SASEGT. The CDR3 length is 15 residues. Deletions cut 6 bases from V and 0 bases from J, with 12 bases between.

This clonotype was observed a handful of times. The chain joins TRBV4-1 to TRBJ2-4, with unresolved D. Trimming removed 1 base at V and 0 bases at J, with 10 bases between. CDR1 and CDR2 (germline): MGHRA, YSYEKL. The CDR3 sequence is 16 residues long. The CDR3 loop is CASSQGSSLAKNIQYF. CDR3 nucleotides: TGCGCCAGCAGCCAAGGGTCCTCTCTAGCCAAAAACATTCAGTACTTC.

This clonotype showed up just a few times. The CDR3 DNA follows: TGCAGCGTTGAATCAGGCCGCAACACCATATATTTT. It yields the protein CSVESGRNTIYF. The chain is built from TRBV29-1 and TRBJ1-3; D not resolved. This CDR3 is 12 amino acids long. Germline V gene data show CDR1 as SQVTM and CDR2 as ANQGSEA. V was shortened by 2 bases and J by 7 bases, with 9 bases between the two germline ends.

This clonotype was observed a few times. The chain is built from TRBV15 and TRBJ2-2, with unresolved D. V lost 0 bases and J lost 8, with 7 bases in between. From germline, CDR1 is LNHNV and CDR2 YYDKDF (reference sequence). The CDR3 is made up of 13 amino acids. CDR3 loop: CATSRDTPGELFF. The CDR3 coding sequence is TGTGCCACCAGCAGAGACACGCCGGGGGAGCTGTTTTTT.

This clonotype was observed a handful of times. The chain joins TRBV14 to TRBJ2-5; 7 bases match TRBD2. Trimming at V came to 1 base and at J to 1 base, leaving 9 bases not matched to a gene. This CDR3 has 17 residues. Germline CDR1 reads SGHDN; CDR2 reads FVKESK. DNA of the CDR3: TGTGCCAGCAGCCAAGGAGAATCTAGCGGAGCCCAAGAGACCCAGTACTTC. Its translation: CASSQGESSGAQETQYF.

The chain has TRBV6-1 and TRBJ2-7, with a weak D call TRBD2 (6 bases). V shed 8 bases and J shed 2 bases, with 16 bases lying between them. Germline V gene sequence: CDR1 MNHNS, CDR2 SASEGT. This CDR3 spans 14 amino acids. Here the CDR3 DNA reads TGTGCCAGCGGTCGTAGCGGTTCGGCCTACGAGCAGTACTTC. Amino acids: CASGRSGSAYEQYF.